The rows below give T cell receptor beta chains drawn from one sample of a study of long-term antiretroviral therapy in people with HIV. Profiled with immunoSEQ multiplex PCR; TCRdb holds only in-frame clones, not every one. The sample has 10,000 to 15,000 clones, about 80% seen once; the top ten hold about an eighth. The material was unsorted PBMCs, obtained 3.1 years before starting antiretroviral therapy. All receptors come from a man aged 40-49 years with HIV. Both conserved end residues are part of each CDR3. The order of the fields is D gene, CDR3 length, J gene, V gene, clone size, CDR3 DNA, CDR3 protein. The D gene is left open where the match is weak. Expanded clones are given a class, and other clones once, few, many or no size at all.

D: NA; length: 15; J: TRBJ2-7; V: TRBV6-6; size: NA; DNA: TGTGCCAGCAGACTACCGAGGGCGGGCGCCGACGAGCAGTACTTC; CDR3: CASRLPRAGADEQYF
D: TRBD1; length: 12; J: TRBJ1-1; V: TRBV5-5; size: large; DNA: TGTGCCAGCAACCTAGGGGGCCCTGAAGCTTTCTTT; CDR3: CASNLGGPEAFF
D: NA; length: 14; J: TRBJ1-2; V: TRBV25-1; size: NA; DNA: TGTGCCAGCAGTGAATGGGGGCCTAACTATGGCTACACCTTC; CDR3: CASSEWGPNYGYTF
D: TRBD1; length: 15; J: TRBJ2-7; V: TRBV9; size: NA; DNA: TGTGCCAGCAGCGTAGGGACCCAGGGGGCCTACGAGCAGTACTTC; CDR3: CASSVGTQGAYEQYF
D: NA; length: 15; J: TRBJ1-5; V: TRBV27; size: few; DNA: TGTGCCAGCAGTTTATCTTTTGTGGTGGGTGGGCCCCAGCATTTT; CDR3: CASSLSFVVGGPQHF
D: TRBD1; length: 16; J: TRBJ2-1; V: TRBV4-1; size: NA; DNA: TGCGCCAGCAGCCAAGCCCCGGACAGGGGTCGCGATGAGCAGTTCTTC; CDR3: CASSQAPDRGRDEQFF
D: TRBD1; length: 14; J: TRBJ2-7; V: TRBV5-4; size: NA; DNA: TGTGCCAGCAGCTCGGGACAGAACCCTTCCGAGCAGTACTTC; CDR3: CASSSGQNPSEQYF
D: NA; length: 16; J: TRBJ2-1; V: TRBV18; size: NA; DNA: TGTGCCAGCTCACAACCATGGGACTTGTTAAACAATGAGCAGTTCTTC; CDR3: CASSQPWDLLNNEQFF
D: NA; length: 16; J: TRBJ2-7; V: TRBV27; size: NA; DNA: TGTGCCAGCAGTTTAATAGGGACTTCAAGCTCCTACGAGCAGTACTTC; CDR3: CASSLIGTSSSYEQYF
D: NA; length: 13; J: TRBJ2-7; V: TRBV4-3; size: NA; DNA: TGCGCCAGCAGCCAAGATTGGAGCTACGAGCAGTACTTC; CDR3: CASSQDWSYEQYF